This T cell receptor (beta chain) was found in a study of technical replicates of blood from a handful of donors. Profiling relied on immunoSEQ multiplex PCR, and the TCRdb table lists in-frame clones only, not all of them. The table includes tens of thousands of clones, approximately 86% detected once. Germline V gene lookup returns CDR1 SGHNT and CDR2 YYREEE (reference sequence). The CDR3 contains 14 residues. Trimming removed 4 bases from V and 2 bases from J; junction bases left unmatched: 5. This clonotype was sampled from a human donor in good health. Some clones in this sample may be carry-over from other donors' samples. The V and J genes are TRBV5-4 and TRBJ2-5; 7 nucleotides line up with TRBD1. Sequencing was performed on PBMCs. CDR3: CASSIGTEQETQYF. CDR3 coding DNA: TGTGCCAGCAGCATAGGGACAGAGCAAGAGACCCAGTACTTC.